This entry describes one TCR beta chain. One entry per CDR3 protein, without DNA, is what TCRdb gives after re-calling the 5' RACE reads. This sample carries 130,000 to 150,000 distinct CDR3 sequences, with roughly an eighth going to the ten biggest clones. This entry comes from a study of T cells expressing NK-cell markers. Study-wide background: Sequenced donors, eight in total, included seven who were HCMV-seropositive and one who was seronegative.

The sequencing input was blood T cells: a sorted CD56 or NKG2C T cell subset, CD4+ or CD8+ T cells, or bulk PBMC T cells (not recorded which). The receptor was derived from a man between 18 and 35 years old in good health.

CDR3 in amino acids: CASSRRQGTNNEQFF. The chain carries TRBV11-2 and TRBJ2-1. Per the germline V gene, CDR1 is SGHAT and CDR2 is FQNNGV. The length of the CDR3 is 15 residues.